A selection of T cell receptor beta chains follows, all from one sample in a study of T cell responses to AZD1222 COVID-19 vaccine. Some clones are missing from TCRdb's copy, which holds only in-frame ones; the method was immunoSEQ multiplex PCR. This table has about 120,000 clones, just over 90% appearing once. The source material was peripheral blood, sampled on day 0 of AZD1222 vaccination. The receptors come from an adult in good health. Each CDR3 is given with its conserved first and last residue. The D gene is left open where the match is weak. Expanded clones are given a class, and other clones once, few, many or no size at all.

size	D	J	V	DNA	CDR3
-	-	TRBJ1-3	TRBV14	TGTGCCAGCAGCCAAGTTGTATGGACCTCTGGAAACACCATATATTTT	CASSQVVWTSGNTIYF
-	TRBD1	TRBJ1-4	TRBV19	TGTGCCAGTACCGGGACAGGGGATGAAAAACTGTTTTTT	CASTGTGDEKLFF
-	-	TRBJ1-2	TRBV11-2	TGTGCCAGCAGCTCATACCCGGACCTCGGTGGTCTCGGCTACACCTTC	CASSSYPDLGGLGYTF
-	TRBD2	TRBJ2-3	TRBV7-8	TGTGCCAGCAGCCAGGGAGGGTCAGATACGCAGTATTTT	CASSQGGSDTQYF
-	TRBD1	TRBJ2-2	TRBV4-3	TGCGCCAGCAGCCAAGGGGTAAAGGACAGGGAGCCCGGGGAGCTGTTTTTT	CASSQGVKDREPGELFF
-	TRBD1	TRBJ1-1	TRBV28	TGTGCCAGCCCTCCCTCAGGGGGGAACACTGAAGCTTTCTTT	CASPPSGGNTEAFF
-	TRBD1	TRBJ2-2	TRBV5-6	TGTGCCAGCAGGCCCGACAGGGGGAGGTCCGGGGAGCTGTTTTTT	CASRPDRGRSGELFF
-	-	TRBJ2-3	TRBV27	TGTGCCAGCAGTTTAACCCCCCAGTATTTT	CASSLTPQYF
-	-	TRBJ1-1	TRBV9	TGTGCCAGCAGCGTAGGTGGGGCGGGAGGGACTGAAGCTTTCTTT	CASSVGGAGGTEAFF
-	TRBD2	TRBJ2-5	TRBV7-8	TGTGCCAGCAGCTCGGGACTAGGGGAGACCCAGTACTTC	CASSSGLGETQYF
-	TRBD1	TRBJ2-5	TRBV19	TGTGCCAGTAGTGGCTACAGGGGGCTCGGGGAGACCCAGTACTTC	CASSGYRGLGETQYF
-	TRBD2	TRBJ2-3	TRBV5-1	TGCGCCAGCAGCCTAGTAGCGGGAATAATCGCAGATACGCAGTATTTT	CASSLVAGIIADTQYF
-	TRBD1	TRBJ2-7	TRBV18	TGTGCCAGCTCACCAGTGGACAGGGGACCCAACCTAGGAGAGCAGTACTTC	CASSPVDRGPNLGEQYF
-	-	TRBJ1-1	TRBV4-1	TGCGCCAGCAGCCAAGATGGGGCCGGGGTCGCAGGATGGGGGAGCACTGAAGCTTTCTTT	CASSQDGAGVAGWGSTEAFF
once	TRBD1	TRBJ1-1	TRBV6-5	TGTGCCAGCAGTAACTTTCCGGGACAGGGGACTGAAGCTTTCTTT	CASSNFPGQGTEAFF
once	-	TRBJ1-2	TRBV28	TGTGCCAGCAGGACGAGCTTCTGGGGCTACACCTTC	CASRTSFWGYTF
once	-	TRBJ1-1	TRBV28	TGTGCCAGCTGGGTCAGGGAAGACACTGAAGCTTTCTTT	CASWVREDTEAFF
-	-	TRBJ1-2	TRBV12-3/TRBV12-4	TGTGCCAGCAGTTTCTCGGGACCTTTAAAATACACCTTC	CASSFSGPLKYTF
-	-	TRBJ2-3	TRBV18	TGTGCCAGCTCGCAAACTAGCAGCACAGATACGCAGTATTTT	CASSQTSSTDTQYF
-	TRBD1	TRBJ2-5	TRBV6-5	TGTGCCAGCAGTTACTCGAGAGACAGGGTTGGGACCCAGTACTTC	CASSYSRDRVGTQYF